This TCR beta chain was captured in a study of blood T cell repertoires in COVID-19 (dated by TCRdb to 2020 to 2021). Notes on the research overall: Samples covering the acute and convalescent phases of COVID-19 were provided by collaborators in the United States, Italy and Spain. Nearly every sample came with metadata listing a de-identified subject ID, COVID-19 status, age in years and sex. The material from the prospective study consisted of cDNA or gDNA derived from T cells, B-cell-depleted T cells, or PBMCs. A freely available public database, intended as a resource for researchers studying the immune response to SARS-CoV-2, is where the repertoires were released. Samples were obtained from the ongoing ImmuneRACE study (first 160 participants) and from about 1,300 subjects provided by 6 global collaborators. Where available, HLA class I and class II types were obtained from metadata supplied by the sample provider rather than from assay-based typing. The dataset comprised deeply sampled blood TCRbeta repertoires from subjects exposed to, actively infected with, or recovered from COVID-19. Overall study outcomes, separate from this receptor: The quantity of clinical and demographic metadata differed by source and by participant and was supplied without curation.

Each collaborating institution followed its own protocols to collect whole blood in K2EDTA tubes. For TCRbeta analysis, collaborators shipped samples as frozen whole blood, isolated PBMCs, or DNA extracted from either of those sample types. Germline trimming: 0 bases from V, 5 bases from J; junction bases outside gene matches: 12. CDR1 and CDR2 are read off the germline V gene (reference sequence) as GTSNPN and SVGIG. The CDR3 starts with the cysteine, ends with the phenylalanine, and has 17 residues. The DNA shown is the 51-base CDR3, in frame from base 1. The immunoSEQ Assay, a bias-controlled multiplex PCR, was used to amplify TCRbeta CDR3 regions from genomic DNA. The authors' analysis ran thus. Within the assay, amplification of reference gene primers was used to estimate how many nucleated cells each sample contained. To quantify the absolute abundance of each unique TCRbeta CDR3 rearrangement, sequence reads were collapsed and filtered. For each sample, productive Simpson clonality was calculated as the square root of Simpson's diversity index across productive rearrangements. TCRdb re-hosts the immuneACCESS table, in-frame sequences only. Its copies lack some clones; in the studies checked, an unresolved V gene accounts for under half of them, and the cause for the rest is not known. V and J calls and clone size are copied from that table; D and trimming were computed from the DNA. A total of 200,000 or so clones appear in this sample, 84% of them only once. The biggest ten clones account for about an eighth of the sample.

Concerning this clone itself: Its antigen is unknown. It has no much larger one-base neighbor in the sample; base qualities were not kept.

The sample comprised peripheral blood. The TCR was taken from a young man with active or convalescent COVID-19. Recombination joined TRBV30 with TRBJ1-1; the central 10 bases match TRBD1. CDR3 protein: CAWSVWGGQGRNTEAFF. The DNA sequence is TGTGCCTGGAGTGTATGGGGGGGACAGGGGAGGAATACTGAAGCTTTCTTT.